The entry below describes one TCR beta chain. This table comes from immunoSEQ multiplex PCR, and its TCRdb copy is limited to in-frame clones, with some not included. The sample consists of 75,000 to 100,000 clones, about 95% of them appearing once. The data belong to a study of technical replicates of blood from several donors. Germline V gene data show CDR1 as SGHTA and CDR2 as FQGNSA. The CDR3 sequence is 16 residues long. V lost 1 base and J lost 2, with 13 bases in between. The chain recombines TRBV7-2 with TRBJ2-3, with D perhaps TRBD1 (6 bases). Sequencing was performed on T cells isolated from PBMCs. The receptor was derived from a human donor in good health. The CDR3 sequence is CASSLGQGHITDTQYF. CDR3 nucleotide sequence: TGTGCCAGCAGCTTAGGGCAGGGGCACATCACAGATACGCAGTATTTT.